A single sample gave rise to the 15 T cell receptor beta chains below, sequenced in a study of STAT5B mutations in CD4+ large granular lymphocyte leukemia. Profiling relied on immunoSEQ multiplex PCR, and the TCRdb table lists in-frame clones only, not all of them. The table shows about 27,000 clones, with just under 75% occurring only once. What was sequenced was CD4+ T cells from blood buffy coats. These receptors all stem from a human donor in good health.

In this sample, this clone turned up once. The chain recombines TRBV14 with TRBJ1-4; no definite D call. V gave up 3 bases and J gave up 8 bases, with 10 bases separating them. The germline CDR1 and CDR2 sequences are SGHDN and FVKESK. The CDR3 is 13 residues long. The chain's CDR3 is CASSQGMGEKLFF. The CDR3 coding sequence is TGTGCCAGCAGCCAGGGGATGGGGGAAAAACTGTTTTTT.

This chain links TRBV5-4 with TRBJ1-1; maybe TRBD1 (5 bases). The CDR3 contains 15 residues. Germline V gene lookup returns CDR1 SGHNT and CDR2 YYREEE (reference sequence). V gave up 0 bases and J gave up 0 bases, with 9 bases separating them. The CDR3 region has the DNA TGTGCCAGCAGCTTGGATAACAGGATGAACACTGAAGCTTTCTTT. Translation: CASSLDNRMNTEAFF.

The chain couples TRBV11-1 to TRBJ2-3; D unclear. V was shortened by 1 base and J by 2 bases, with 10 bases between the two germline ends. The CDR3 runs 15 residues. Germline values: CDR1 SGHAT, CDR2 FQDESV (reference sequence). The DNA for the CDR3 is TGTGCCAGCAGCTTAGACGGAGCCTACACAGATACGCAGTATTTT. This gives the protein CASSLDGAYTDTQYF.

The chain is built from TRBV7-2 and TRBJ1-2; TRBD1 aligns across 9 bases. The CDR3 extends over 15 amino acids. Germline assignment: CDR1 SGHTA and CDR2 FQGNSA. V shed 1 base and J 4 bases; nucleotides not matched to a gene: 4. The CDR3 here is CASSLDGTGIYGYTF. DNA for the CDR3: TGTGCCAGCAGCTTAGACGGGACAGGGATCTATGGCTACACCTTC.

The J gene is TRBJ2-3, the V gene TRBV11-3; D is uncertain. V dropped 0 bases and J dropped 2 bases, with 6 bases sitting between them. Looked up from germline, CDR1 is SGHNT and CDR2 is YENEEA. This CDR3 has 14 amino acids. The CDR3 spells CASSLDPITDTQYF. The CDR3 nucleotides read TGTGCCAGCAGCTTAGATCCGATCACAGATACGCAGTATTTT.

This chain links TRBV7-9 with TRBJ2-5, with 8 bases aligning to TRBD2. CDR1 and CDR2 (germline): SEHNR, FQNEAQ (reference sequence). V dropped 5 bases and J dropped 4; count of bases not matched to a gene: 6. This CDR3 spans 14 amino acids. CDR3 region: CASSPRGGGETQYF. In DNA, the CDR3 is TGTGCCAGCAGCCCTCGGGGGGGAGGAGAGACCCAGTACTTC.

The rearrangement joins TRBV4-3 to TRBJ1-5, with no clear D. This CDR3 comprises 15 residues. V shed 7 bases and J shed 0 bases, with 13 bases lying between them. The germline V gene has CDR1 LGHNA and CDR2 YSLEER. The CDR3 DNA reads TGCGCCAGCATGGGCAGACAATATAGCAATCAGCCCCAGCATTTT. Translating it yields CASMGRQYSNQPQHF.

The rearrangement joins TRBV5-1 to TRBJ2-2; 14 bases are a match to TRBD2. Germline CDR1 reads SGHRS; CDR2 reads YFSETQ. V shed 5 bases, J shed 6 bases, and the junction held 9 bases outside the gene matches. This CDR3 spans 17 amino acids. The CDR3 loop is CASRVGTSGSIAGELFF. DNA of the CDR3: TGCGCCAGCAGAGTAGGGACTAGCGGGAGTATCGCCGGGGAGCTGTTTTTT. Variable domain in full (rest from reference TRBV5-1 and TRBJ2-2): KAGVTQTPRYLIKTRGQQVTLSCSPISGHRSVSWYQQTPGQGLQFLFEYFSETQRNKGNFPGRFSGRQFSNSRSEMNVSTLELGDSALYLCASRVGTSGSIAGELFFGEGSRLTVL.

This clone has a single count. This chain uses TRBV4-1 with TRBJ2-5, with D hard to call. The CDR3 is made up of 16 amino acids. Trimming pared 0 bases from V and 5 bases from J, leaving 16 bases between. The germline CDR1 and CDR2 sequences are MGHRA and YSYEKL. The CDR3 DNA reads as TGCGCCAGCAGCCAAGATAATTTTTTGGGGTCGGAGACCCAGTACTTC. It translates to CASSQDNFLGSETQYF.

The chain couples TRBV5-1 to TRBJ2-1, with 7 bases lining up with TRBD1. V trimming: 4 bases; J trimming: 2 bases; junction bases outside the gene matches: 9. The CDR3 is 16 amino acids. Germline loops: CDR1 SGHRS, CDR2 YFSETQ. Written as DNA, the CDR3 is TGCGCCAGCAGCGCCCGACAGGGAAGGACCTACAATGAGCAGTTCTTC. Residues: CASSARQGRTYNEQFF.

The V call is TRBV4-2, the J call TRBJ1-2; 10 bases match TRBD1. There are 14 residues in the CDR3. Germline CDR1 LGHNA, CDR2 YNFKEQ. V dropped 1 base and J dropped 7; count of bases not matched to a gene: 3. Here the CDR3 DNA reads TGTGCCAGCAGCCAAGGGGGGACAGGGGTTGGCTACACCTTC. Translating it yields CASSQGGTGVGYTF.

The chain uses TRBV20-1 and TRBJ2-1; unclear D gene. V was cut by 6 bases and J by 5 bases, with 8 bases left in between. The CDR3 length is 11 residues. CDR1 and CDR2 (germline): DFQATT, SNEGSKA (reference sequence). The chain's CDR3 is CSARTDNEQFF. Here the CDR3 DNA reads TGCAGTGCCCGGACGGACAATGAGCAGTTCTTC.

The CDR3 coding sequence is TGTGCCAGCAGCCGGGAGGCTGGGGCCAACGTCCTGACTTTC. Its translation is CASSREAGANVLTF. The genes are TRBV7-2 and TRBJ2-6; TRBD2 matches at 7 bases. The CDR3 runs 14 residues. Germline CDR1 reads SGHTA; CDR2 reads FQGNSA. V lost 5 bases and J lost 2; bases outside the gene matches: 0.

The rearrangement joins TRBV28 to TRBJ1-5; D call uncertain. Trimming removed 2 bases at V and 4 bases at J, with 12 bases between. Germline lookup yields CDR1 MDHEN and CDR2 SYDVKM. The CDR3 has 15 residues. In DNA form, the CDR3 reads TGTGCCAGCAGTTTAACATTTAGGTTGAATCAGCCCCAGCATTTT. This codes for CASSLTFRLNQPQHF.

The chain links TRBV5-1 to TRBJ2-3; possible D gene TRBD2, 6 bases. Germline V CDR1 and CDR2: SGHRS, YFSETQ. V gave up 0 bases and J gave up 0 bases, with 8 bases separating them. The CDR3 consists of 15 residues. Written as DNA, the CDR3 is TGCGCCAGCAGCTTGGGCGGGGCGAGCACAGATACGCAGTATTTT. Protein sequence: CASSLGGASTDTQYF.